The 10 T cell receptor beta chains below were found in one sample sequenced in a study of T cells in Graves' hyperthyroidism and ophthalmopathy. RNA transcripts yielded amplified TCR beta CDR3 regions. The HTBI primer set was used in a first-round RT-PCR of the TCR CDR3. Each CDR3 protein gets one entry after TCRdb re-called the multiplex PCR reads with MiXCR. The table shows some 560,000 distinct CDR3 sequences, with 13% to 15% occurring only once. The sequencing sample was made of blood. The receptors derive from a middle-aged woman with Graves' hyperthyroidism.

This clonotype was observed at least ten times. V usage is TRBV2 and J usage is TRBJ2-1; TRBD2 might be the D (6 bases). Trimming took off 0 bases at V and 6 bases at J, with 12 bases between the two ends. The CDR3 consists of 15 residues. The germline CDR1 and CDR2 sequences are SNHLY and FYNNEI. CDR3 sequence reads: CASSEAGGEGNEQFF. The CDR3 region has the DNA TGTGCCAGCAGTGAAGCGGGGGGAGAGGGCAATGAGCAGTTCTTC.

The chain uses TRBV6-6 and TRBJ2-1, with 11 bases aligning to TRBD2. Trimming took 0 bases from V and 0 from J; bases not matched to a gene: 10. The CDR3 totals 20 residues. CDR1 is MNHNY and CDR2 is SVGAGI in the germline V gene (reference sequence). CDR3 amino acids: CASSYSLTSGRASSYNEQFF. The CDR3 DNA reads as TGTGCCAGCAGTTACTCATTAACTAGCGGGAGAGCAAGCTCCTACAATGAGCAGTTCTTC.

This clonotype was recorded many times. The chain combines TRBV5-1 with TRBJ2-7; 7 bases map to TRBD1. CDR1 is SGHRS and CDR2 is YFSETQ in the germline V gene. The CDR3 has 12 residues. V dropped 1 base and J dropped 5; count of bases not matched to a gene: 0. The CDR3 bases are TGCGCCAGCAGCTTGACAGGGGACGAGCAGTACTTC. Translating it yields CASSLTGDEQYF.

There are a few counts of this clonotype. The rearrangement uses TRBV2 and TRBJ2-3; D is unclear. The germline V gene has CDR1 SNHLY and CDR2 FYNNEI. The length of the CDR3 is 12 residues. The V and J ends lost 8 bases and 2 bases respectively, with 8 bases between them. The CDR3 spells CASGAFTDTQYF. The CDR3 DNA reads TGTGCCAGCGGCGCTTTCACAGATACGCAGTATTTT.

The chain has TRBV7-8 and TRBJ2-1; 14 bases map to TRBD2. Germline lookup yields CDR1 SGHVS and CDR2 FQNEAQ. This CDR3 is 19 amino acids long. Unmatched junction bases numbered 10, after V lost 0 bases and J lost 6 bases. The CDR3 protein is CASSLAGTSGSLVGNEQFF. DNA of the CDR3: TGTGCCAGCAGCTTAGCCGGGACTAGCGGGAGTCTCGTAGGCAATGAGCAGTTCTTC. Complete variable domain (other parts from reference TRBV7-8 and TRBJ2-1): GAGVSQSPRYKVAKRGQDVALRCDPISGHVSLFWYQQALGQGPEFLTYFQNEAQLDKSGLPSDRFFAERPEGSVSTLKIQRTQQEDSAVYLCASSLAGTSGSLVGNEQFFGPGTRLTVL.

J is TRBJ2-7 and V is TRBV30; 7 positions match TRBD1. Losses at the gene ends were 3 bases for V and 0 bases for J; bases not matched to a gene: 8. The germline CDR1 and CDR2 sequences are GTSNPN and SVGIG (reference sequence). The CDR3 is made up of 15 amino acids. DNA for the CDR3: TGTGCCTGGAGCCTGGGACAGCAAAACTCCTACGAGCAGTACTTC. It codes for CAWSLGQQNSYEQYF. Based on the CDR3 plus reference TRBV30 and TRBJ2-7, the full variable domain is SQTIHQWPATLVQPVGSPLSLECTVEGTSNPNLYWYRQAAGRGLQLLFYSVGIGQISSEVPQNLSASRPQDRQFILSSKKLLLSDSGFYLCAWSLGQQNSYEQYFGPGTRLTVT.

At least ten counts were recorded for this clonotype. J is TRBJ2-1 and V is TRBV5-1; 13 bases line up with TRBD2. CDR3 length equals 17 residues. Germline CDR1 reads SGHRS; CDR2 reads YFSETQ. V gave up 3 bases and J gave up 9 bases; unmatched junction bases: 12. CDR3 amino acids: CASSSGLLAGGPVEQFF. The CDR3 bases are TGCGCCAGCAGCTCGGGGCTACTAGCGGGAGGGCCGGTTGAGCAGTTCTTC.

This clonotype was counted at least ten times. V is TRBV7-8 and J is TRBJ2-1, with 10 bases lining up with TRBD2. The J segment lost 4 bases and the V segment lost 2 bases, leaving 2 bases of the junction unmatched. CDR3 size: 15 residues. CDR1 and CDR2 from the germline V gene are SGHVS and FQNEAQ. The CDR3 region has the DNA TGTGCCAGCAGCTTACCTAGCGGGAGATACAATGAGCAGTTCTTC. This translates into CASSLPSGRYNEQFF. The variable domain in full, completed from reference TRBV7-8 and TRBJ2-1, reads GAGVSQSPRYKVAKRGQDVALRCDPISGHVSLFWYQQALGQGPEFLTYFQNEAQLDKSGLPSDRFFAERPEGSVSTLKIQRTQQEDSAVYLCASSLPSGRYNEQFFGPGTRLTVL.

This clonotype came up many times. The chain combines TRBV12-5 with TRBJ2-7, with D possibly being TRBD2 (5 bases). The CDR3 is 16 amino acids. The germline gives CDR1 LGHNT, CDR2 FRNRAP. Trimming stripped 6 bases from V and 0 bases from J, with 18 bases between. CDR3 region: CASGSHSAGGSYEQYF. In DNA, the CDR3 is TGTGCTAGTGGCTCCCATAGTGCGGGCGGCTCCTACGAGCAGTACTTC.

This chain uses TRBV5-5 with TRBJ2-7; D may be TRBD1 (5 bases). The CDR3 sequence is 14 residues long. Germline CDR1 and CDR2: SGHKS and YYEKEE (reference sequence). Trimming shortened V by 1 base and J by 5 bases, and 13 bases separated the two germline ends. Here the CDR3 reads CASSLLPGLDEQYF. CDR3 DNA sequence: TGTGCCAGCAGCTTGCTTCCAGGGCTGGACGAGCAGTACTTC. Looking up the rest from reference TRBV5-5 and TRBJ2-7 gives the full variable domain: DAGVTQSPTHLIKTRGQQVTLRCSPISGHKSVSWYQQVLGQGPQFIFQYYEKEERGRGNFPDRFSARQFPNYSSELNVNALLLGDSALYLCASSLLPGLDEQYFGPGTRLTVT.